The 18 T cell receptor beta chains given below trace back to one sample, sequenced in a study of shared clonotypes between healthy human individuals. Using immunoSEQ multiplex PCR, the repertoire was profiled, and TCRdb retains in-frame clones only, with some absent. The sample shows about 490,000 clones, around 78% of them seen only once. Sequenced: PBMCs. These receptors were obtained from a woman aged 40 to 49 in good health. Some clones in this sample may be carry-over from other donors' samples.

V is TRBV5-1 and J is TRBJ1-1, with 8 bases matching TRBD1. Trimming at V came to 4 bases and at J to 0 bases, leaving 8 bases not matched to a gene. The CDR3 is 16 residues long. Per germline, CDR1 SGHRS and CDR2 YFSETQ. The DNA of the CDR3 is TGCGCCAGCAGCACTACAGGGGGAGTCATGAACACTGAAGCTTTCTTT. Protein product: CASSTTGGVMNTEAFF.

This clone has more than one count but fewer than ten. The V call is TRBV2, the J call TRBJ1-2; TRBD1 aligns across 8 bases. In germline, CDR1 is SNHLY, CDR2 FYNNEI. CDR3 length: 13 residues. The V gene end was trimmed by 7 bases and the J gene end by 3 bases; junction bases not matched to a gene: 4. The CDR3: CASTQGAHYGYTF. The CDR3 DNA reads TGTGCCAGCACGCAGGGGGCGCACTATGGCTACACCTTC.

The genes are TRBV5-5 and TRBJ1-5, with a possible D match to TRBD1 (5 bases). Trimming removed 0 bases at V and 5 bases at J, with 9 bases between. This CDR3 is 14 amino acids long. Per the germline V gene, CDR1 is SGHKS and CDR2 is YYEKEE (reference sequence). CDR3 sequence reads: CASSLDVGDQPQHF. The CDR3 DNA follows: TGTGCCAGCAGCTTGGATGTGGGGGATCAGCCCCAGCATTTT.

This clone was observed a handful of times. The rearrangement links TRBV9 to TRBJ1-6; possible D gene TRBD1, 6 bases. The ends were cut back, 3 bases at V and 8 bases at J, with 9 bases in the middle. Germline V gene lookup returns CDR1 SGDLS and CDR2 YYNGEE. The length of the CDR3 is 13 residues. The CDR3 sequence: CASSEGGDSPLHF. The CDR3 nucleotides read TGTGCCAGCAGCGAGGGGGGTGATTCACCCCTCCACTTT.

Only a few counts were recorded for this clone. The chain recombines TRBV6-5 with TRBJ2-3, with D perhaps matching TRBD2 (5 bases). CDR1 and CDR2 from the germline V gene are MNHEY and SVGAGI. The length of the CDR3 is 15 residues. Trimming removed 2 bases at V and 1 base at J, with 10 bases between. The chain's CDR3 is CASSYELAGTDTQYF. The CDR3 DNA reads TGTGCCAGCAGTTACGAGCTAGCAGGCACAGATACGCAGTATTTT.

This clone was recorded at least ten times. The genes are TRBV4-2 and TRBJ2-1, with no clear D. Germline CDR1 LGHNA, CDR2 YNFKEQ. V was trimmed by 0 bases and J by 2 bases, leaving 14 bases between them. The length of the CDR3 is 17 residues. The CDR3 loop is CASSQEGTTQPYNEQFF. CDR3 nucleotide sequence: TGTGCCAGCAGCCAAGAAGGCACGACCCAACCCTACAATGAGCAGTTCTTC.

This clone was seen once. The genes are TRBV28 and TRBJ1-1, with 12 bases identical to TRBD1. V shed 5 bases, J shed 6 bases, and the junction held 7 bases outside the gene matches. Germline CDR1 and CDR2: MDHEN and SYDVKM. The CDR3 loop spans 15 amino acids. Written as DNA, the CDR3 is TGTGCCAGCAGTGCCCGGGACAGGGGGCTTGCTGAAGCTTTCTTT. Translation gives CASSARDRGLAEAFF.

The J gene is TRBJ1-1, the V gene TRBV7-3; D ambiguous. V lost 4 bases and J 5 bases, leaving 11 bases between the germline ends. The CDR3 covers 13 residues. CDR1 is SGHTA and CDR2 is FQGTGA in the germline V gene. CDR3 sequence: CASSSSTVTEAFF. In nucleotides, the CDR3 is TGTGCCAGCAGCTCCTCCACGGTTACTGAAGCTTTCTTT.

This clone was counted a few times. The rearrangement uses TRBV28 and TRBJ1-6; 10 positions agree with TRBD1. Unmatched junction bases numbered 5, after V lost 5 bases and J lost 10 bases. CDR3 length: 14 amino acids. CDR1 and CDR2 (germline): MDHEN, SYDVKM. The CDR3 sequence: CASSRQGARSPLHF. The DNA of the CDR3 is TGTGCCAGCAGTCGACAGGGGGCACGGTCACCCCTCCACTTT.

The rearrangement joins TRBV14 to TRBJ2-2; no definite D call. Germline V gives CDR1 SGHDN, CDR2 FVKESK. CDR3 length: 11 residues. The germline V and J ends were trimmed by 5 bases and 7 bases, with 5 bases remaining between them. DNA of the CDR3: TGTGCCAGCAGCTCCCTCGGGGAGCTGTTTTTT. It encodes CASSSLGELFF.

The table lists this clone with a count of one. The V gene is TRBV29-1, the J gene TRBJ2-5; 8 bases are a match to TRBD1. TRBJ2-7 explains the end of the DNA better; the J call may be wrong. Germline lookup yields CDR1 SQVTM and CDR2 ANQGSEA. This CDR3 is 11 amino acids long. CDR3 nucleotides: TGCAGCGTTATGACAGGGGACGAGCAGTACTTC. Protein product: CSVMTGDEQYF.

The chain joins TRBV5-4 to TRBJ2-2, with D possibly TRBD2 on 6 matching bases. Per the germline V gene, CDR1 is SGHNT and CDR2 is YYREEE (reference sequence). CDR3 length equals 15 residues. V was clipped by 0 bases and J by 1 base, with 7 bases between them. CDR3: CASSLGLGNTGELFF. The CDR3 DNA is TGTGCCAGCAGCTTGGGACTAGGGAACACCGGGGAGCTGTTTTTT.

This rearrangement joins TRBV5-4 to TRBJ2-7; TRBD2 aligns across 16 bases. The CDR3 is 15 residues long. Germline trimming cut 5 bases from V and 7 bases from J; bases unmatched to any gene: 6. CDR1 is SGHNT, CDR2 YYREEE, per germline (reference sequence). CDR3 sequence: CASSSGTSGRGEQYF. DNA of the CDR3: TGTGCCAGCAGTTCGGGGACTAGCGGGAGGGGTGAGCAGTACTTC.

The chain is built from TRBV9 and TRBJ2-1, with a tentative D call TRBD2 (6 bases). The ends were cut back, 3 bases at V and 1 base at J, with 14 bases in the middle. This CDR3 is 16 amino acids long. Germline V gives CDR1 SGDLS, CDR2 YYNGEE. The CDR3 coding sequence is TGTGCCAGCAGCGCCCTAGCGACTCGGTCCTACAATGAGCAGTTCTTC. This codes for CASSALATRSYNEQFF.

The CDR3 DNA sequence: TGTGCCAGCAGTGCCCAGGGACTAGCGGGAGAGCAGTTCTTC. It yields the protein CASSAQGLAGEQFF. The genes are TRBV6-4 and TRBJ2-1; 13 bases are a match to TRBD2. Unmatched junction bases numbered 4, after V lost 4 bases and J lost 10 bases. The CDR3 contains 14 residues. Germline CDR1 MRHNA, CDR2 SNTAGT.

The CDR3 sequence: CASSLVGMNTEAFF. CDR3 nucleotides: TGTGCCAGCAGCTTGGTGGGAATGAACACTGAAGCTTTCTTT. V usage is TRBV5-4 and J usage is TRBJ1-1; D is uncertain. CDR1 and CDR2 (germline): SGHNT, YYREEE (reference sequence). V lost 0 bases, J lost 0 bases, and 6 bases lay in between. The CDR3 is made up of 14 amino acids. The whole variable domain, remainder taken from reference TRBV5-4 and TRBJ1-1, is ETGVTQSPTHLIKTRGQQVTLRCSSQSGHNTVSWYQQALGQGPQFIFQYYREEENGRGNFPPRFSGLQFPNYSSELNVNALELDDSALYLCASSLVGMNTEAFFGQGTRLTVV.

This clone was recorded only once. The rearrangement uses TRBV7-8 and TRBJ2-3, with TRBD2 matching 10 bases. V trimming: 2 bases; J trimming: 0 bases; junction bases outside the gene matches: 17. CDR1 is SGHVS, CDR2 FQNEAQ, per germline. There are 21 residues in the CDR3. CDR3 DNA sequence: TGTGCCAGCAGCTTATGGCGGGGGCTGGGACTAGCGCGAACTAGCACAGATACGCAGTATTTT. Protein sequence: CASSLWRGLGLARTSTDTQYF. Complete variable domain (other parts from reference TRBV7-8 and TRBJ2-3): GAGVSQSPRYKVAKRGQDVALRCDPISGHVSLFWYQQALGQGPEFLTYFQNEAQLDKSGLPSDRFFAERPEGSVSTLKIQRTQQEDSAVYLCASSLWRGLGLARTSTDTQYFGPGTRLTVL.

CDR3 protein: CASTRVPQETQYF. The CDR3 nucleotides are TGTGCCAGCACAAGAGTGCCCCAAGAGACCCAGTACTTC. The rearrangement links TRBV7-2 to TRBJ2-5, with D uncertain. The CDR3 loop spans 13 amino acids. The V end lost 7 bases, the J end lost 1 base, and 10 bases lay between the germline ends. Germline lookup yields CDR1 SGHTA and CDR2 FQGNSA.